The table lists the clone carrying this TCR beta chain with many counts. The antigen remains unidentified. Graves' hyperthyroidism was deemed stable absent ophthalmopathy progression within 18 months. This sample is part of a study of T cells in Graves' hyperthyroidism and ophthalmopathy. Study overall: Blood from the periphery was taken at initial diagnosis, before any treatment.

The source material, RNA transcripts, was used to amplify TCR beta CDR3 regions. During a first-round RT-PCR of the TCR CDR3, the HTBI primer set was used. TCRdb itself ran the multiplex PCR reads through MiXCR, one entry per CDR3 protein. This sample carries some 720,000 distinct CDR3 sequences, about a sixth of them seen once, and the ten largest clones take over 7.5%. Study-wide results and caveats: Among thyroid clonotypes expanded above 0.001, most also appeared in blood. Patients with ophthalmopathy were separated from those with stable hyperthyroidism by a 13 V-J model.

Germline V gene lookup returns CDR1 SGHRS and CDR2 YFSETQ. Unmatched junction bases numbered 2, after V lost 2 bases and J lost 1 base. The CDR3 has 14 amino acids. The receptor comes from a man between 18 and 29 years old with Graves' hyperthyroidism. The chain is built from TRBV5-1 and TRBJ1-1, with 7 bases lining up with TRBD1. Specimen: blood. CDR3 DNA: TGCGCCAGCAGCTTCCGGGACAGGAACACTGAAGCTTTCTTT. It translates to CASSFRDRNTEAFF.